This T cell receptor (beta chain) came from a study of prognosis after radiotherapy for stage I lung cancer. Losses at the gene ends were 6 bases for V and 4 bases for J; bases not matched to a gene: 5. CDR1 and CDR2 from the germline V gene are SNHLY and FYNNEI. This CDR3 spans 14 amino acids. This clonotype is medium-sized in the sample. Researchers used two-round multiplex PCR to amplify TCR beta CDR3 starting from genomic DNA. Primers were specific to each TRBV and TRBJ gene in first-round PCR. MiXCR, run by TCRdb on the multiplex PCR reads, gives a single entry per CDR3 protein. The sample carries 11,000 or so distinct CDR3 sequences, 30% to 40% recorded once. Investigators drew six milliliters of peripheral blood at each of two time points.

V usage is TRBV2 and J usage is TRBJ2-7; TRBD2 matches at 11 bases. The receptor was derived from a donor aged 50 or older with non-small cell lung cancer. This material consisted of PBMCs, taken before or after stereotactic body radiation therapy (not recorded which). CDR3 sequence (DNA): TGTGCCAGCAGCCAATGGACTAGCGGGTACGAGCAGTACTTC. This sequence encodes CASSQWTSGYEQYF.